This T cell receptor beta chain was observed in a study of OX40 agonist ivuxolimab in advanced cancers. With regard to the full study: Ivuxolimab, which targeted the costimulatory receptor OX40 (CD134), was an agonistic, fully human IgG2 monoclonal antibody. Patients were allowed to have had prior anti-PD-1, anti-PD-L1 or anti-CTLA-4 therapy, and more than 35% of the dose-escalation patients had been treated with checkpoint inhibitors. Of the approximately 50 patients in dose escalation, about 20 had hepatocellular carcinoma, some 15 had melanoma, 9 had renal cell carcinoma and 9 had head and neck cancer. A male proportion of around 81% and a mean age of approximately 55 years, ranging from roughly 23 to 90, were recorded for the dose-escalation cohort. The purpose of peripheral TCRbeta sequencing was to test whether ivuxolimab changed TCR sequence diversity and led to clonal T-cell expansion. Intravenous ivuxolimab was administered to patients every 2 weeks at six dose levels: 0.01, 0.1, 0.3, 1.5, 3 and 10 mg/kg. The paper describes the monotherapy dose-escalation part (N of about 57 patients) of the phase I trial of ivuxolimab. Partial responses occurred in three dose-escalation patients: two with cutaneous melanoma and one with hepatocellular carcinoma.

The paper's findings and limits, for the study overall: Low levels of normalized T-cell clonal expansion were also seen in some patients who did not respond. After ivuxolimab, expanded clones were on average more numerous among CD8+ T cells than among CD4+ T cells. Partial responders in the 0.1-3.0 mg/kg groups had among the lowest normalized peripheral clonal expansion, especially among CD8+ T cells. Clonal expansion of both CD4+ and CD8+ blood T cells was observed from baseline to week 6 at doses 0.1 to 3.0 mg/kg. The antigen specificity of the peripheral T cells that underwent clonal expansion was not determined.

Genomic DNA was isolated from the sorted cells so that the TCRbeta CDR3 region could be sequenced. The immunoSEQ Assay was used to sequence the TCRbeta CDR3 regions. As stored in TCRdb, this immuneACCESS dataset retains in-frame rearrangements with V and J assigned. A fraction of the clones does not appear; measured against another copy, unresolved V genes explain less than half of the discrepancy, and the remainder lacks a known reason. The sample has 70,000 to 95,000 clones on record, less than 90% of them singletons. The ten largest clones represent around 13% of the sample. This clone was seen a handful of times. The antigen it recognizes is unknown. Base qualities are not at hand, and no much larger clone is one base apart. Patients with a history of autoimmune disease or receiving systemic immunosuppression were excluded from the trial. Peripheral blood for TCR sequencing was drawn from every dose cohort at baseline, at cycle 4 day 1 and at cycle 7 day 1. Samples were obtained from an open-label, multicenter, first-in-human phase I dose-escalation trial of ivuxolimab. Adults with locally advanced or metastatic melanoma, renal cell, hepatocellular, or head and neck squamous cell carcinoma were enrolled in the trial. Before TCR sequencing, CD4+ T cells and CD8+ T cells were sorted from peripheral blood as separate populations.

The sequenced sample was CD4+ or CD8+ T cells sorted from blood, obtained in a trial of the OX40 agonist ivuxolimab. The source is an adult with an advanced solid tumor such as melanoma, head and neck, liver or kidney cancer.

The base sequence is TGTGCCAGCAGTTACTCAGGTGGGAACACTGAAGCTTTCTTT. The encoded protein is CASSYSGGNTEAFF. The rearrangement combines TRBV6-5 with TRBJ1-1; the D gene assignment is ambiguous. From the cysteine up to the phenylalanine, the CDR3 has a length of 14 residues. Of all the DNA, just the CDR3 is kept, 42 bases in frame from base 1. V is cut by 0 bases and J by 1 base, and the space between the germline ends is 6 bases. According to the germline V gene, CDR1 reads MNHEY and CDR2 reads SVGAGI.